Sequencing of this T cell receptor beta chain was carried out in a study of blood T cells in healthy people across ages. This clonotype turned up a few times. The CDR3 consists of 13 residues. CDR1 is DFQATT and CDR2 is SNEGSKA in the germline V gene (reference sequence). V gave up 7 bases and J gave up 4 bases, with 16 bases separating them. A second PCR of roughly 7 to 11 cycles used a sample-barcoded 5' primer and a J-beta primer mix. TCRdb reanalysed the 5' RACE reads using MiXCR and keeps one entry per CDR3 protein. This table has about 1.8 million distinct CDR3 sequences, about 49% appearing once.

Sequencing was done on a sample of blood. The chain carries TRBV20-1 and TRBJ1-2; D is unresolved. This receptor was identified in a woman in her forties in good health. This CDR3 reads CSVLRGSGYGYTF. In nucleotides, the CDR3 is TGCAGTGTTCTAAGAGGTTCAGGCTATGGCTACACCTTC.